The TCR beta chain under discussion was sequenced for a study of cytomegalovirus exposure and HLA in healthy donors. Points on this clone: Its matching antigen is unknown.

Whole-study results and caveats: The study recorded more than 150 TCR beta chains that were cytomegalovirus-associated. Indistinguishable V segments such as TRBV6-2 and TRBV6-3 were excluded.

The CDR3 is made up of 16 amino acids. CDR1 is LGHNA, CDR2 YSLEER, per germline. V trimming: 1 base; J trimming: 0 bases; junction bases outside the gene matches: 4. Primers: 60 Vbeta forward and 13 Jbeta reverse. The assay was immunoSEQ multiplex PCR, and TCRdb's table has in-frame clones only and misses some. The sample records more than 150,000 clones, roughly 80% being singletons. This TCR was sampled from a man between 45 and 60 years old in good health and CMV-seronegative. The chain uses TRBV4-3 and TRBJ2-3; TRBD2 aligns across 7 bases. The sample taken for sequencing was PBMCs. The CDR3 DNA sequence: TGCGCCAGCAGCCAAGCAGCGGGGTTCAGCACAGATACGCAGTATTTT. It encodes CASSQAAGFSTDTQYF.